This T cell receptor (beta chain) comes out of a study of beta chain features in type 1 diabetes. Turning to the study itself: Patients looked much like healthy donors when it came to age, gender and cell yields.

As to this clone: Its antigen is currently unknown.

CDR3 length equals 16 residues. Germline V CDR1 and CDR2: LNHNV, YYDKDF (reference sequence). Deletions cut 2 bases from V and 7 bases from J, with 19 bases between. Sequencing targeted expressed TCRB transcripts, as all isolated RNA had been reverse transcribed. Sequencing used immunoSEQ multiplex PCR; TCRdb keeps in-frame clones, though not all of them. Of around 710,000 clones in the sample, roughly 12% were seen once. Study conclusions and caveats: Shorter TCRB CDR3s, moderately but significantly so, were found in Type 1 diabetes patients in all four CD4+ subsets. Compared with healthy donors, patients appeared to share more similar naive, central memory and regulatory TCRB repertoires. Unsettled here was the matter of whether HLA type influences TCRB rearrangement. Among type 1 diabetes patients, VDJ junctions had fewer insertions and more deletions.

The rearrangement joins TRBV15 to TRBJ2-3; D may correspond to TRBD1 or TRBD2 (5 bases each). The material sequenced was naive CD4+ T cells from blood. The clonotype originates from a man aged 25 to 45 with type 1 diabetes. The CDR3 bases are TGTGCCACCAGCAGAAGAGGGGCACACACACGAAATACGCAGTATTTT. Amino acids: CATSRRGAHTRNTQYF.